The 30 T cell receptor beta chains presented below share a single source sample, sequenced in a study of shared clonotypes between healthy human individuals. CD45RO-negative cells were positively selected for CCR7, leaving out terminally differentiated effector memory CD45RA+ cells. TCRdb's copy holds only in-frame clones and misses some; the assay was immunoSEQ multiplex PCR. The table shows around 1.9 million clones, with 93% occurring only once. Sequencing was performed on naive CD8+ T cells from PBMCs. Receptor source: a man aged 18 to 29 in good health. Some clones in this sample may be carry-over from other donors' samples.

This CDR3 is CASSHPQLAGGGDTQYF. The CDR3 DNA is TGTGCCAGCAGCCACCCCCAGTTGGCGGGAGGGGGGGATACGCAGTATTTT. J is TRBJ2-3 and V is TRBV11-2, with 9 positions matching TRBD2. CDR3 size: 17 residues. Trimming cost V 5 bases and J 6 bases; bases outside gene matches: 15. Looked up from germline, CDR1 is SGHAT and CDR2 is FQNNGV.

This chain uses TRBV10-3 with TRBJ2-7, with TRBD2 as a possible D gene (6 bases). Germline V gives CDR1 ENHRY, CDR2 SYGVKD. The CDR3 extends over 15 amino acids. Trimming cost V 1 base and J 2 bases, with 12 bases left between them. CDR3 bases: TGTGCCATCAGTGAGTTGGAGGGTAAGCCCTACGAGCAGTACTTC. Protein: CAISELEGKPYEQYF.

This chain connects TRBV5-1 to TRBJ1-3, with a weak D call TRBD1 (6 bases). Looked up from germline, CDR1 is SGHRS and CDR2 is YFSETQ. The CDR3 is made up of 16 amino acids. Deletions cut 0 bases from V and 0 bases from J, with 10 bases between. The CDR3 is CASSLDTRGSGNTIYF. The DNA of the CDR3 is TGCGCCAGCAGCTTGGATACCAGGGGCTCTGGAAACACCATATATTTT.

The V call is TRBV27, the J call TRBJ1-1, with no clear D. Germline V CDR1 and CDR2: MNHEY, SMNVEV (reference sequence). V was shortened by 7 bases and J by 3 bases, with 12 bases between the two germline ends. This CDR3 comprises 13 residues. The CDR3: CASKYLGDTEAFF. CDR3 nucleotide sequence: TGTGCCAGCAAGTATTTGGGTGACACTGAAGCTTTCTTT.

The chain is built from TRBV13 and TRBJ2-1; unclear D gene. Germline V CDR1 and CDR2: PRHDT, FYEKMQ (reference sequence). The V end was cut by 5 bases, the J end by 13 bases, with 15 bases between. This CDR3 has 12 amino acids. CDR3 nucleotide sequence: TGTGCCAGCAGCATCGCCACCAGTCTTCAGTTCTTC. Translated: CASSIATSLQFF.

This chain uses TRBV27 with TRBJ2-6; D gene ambiguous. V shed 6 bases and J shed 1 base, with 10 bases lying between them. Germline V gene data show CDR1 as MNHEY and CDR2 as SMNVEV (reference sequence). The CDR3 sequence is 15 residues long. Here the CDR3 reads CASSRSPSGANVLTF. The DNA of the CDR3 is TGTGCCAGCAGCCGTAGCCCGTCTGGGGCCAACGTCCTGACTTTC.

The chain couples TRBV6-6 to TRBJ1-4; no clear D. Trimming took 4 bases from V and 7 from J, leaving 16 bases between them. Germline V gene sequence: CDR1 MNHNY, CDR2 SVGAGI (reference sequence). The CDR3 has 15 amino acids. Written as DNA, the CDR3 is TGTGCCAGCAGTTGGGTCAGGCCGACGGGTGAAAAACTGTTTTTT. It yields the protein CASSWVRPTGEKLFF.

For this clone: Other nucleotide sequences from this sample produce the same CDR3. V and J are TRBV19 and TRBJ1-5; the D is unclear. The CDR3 has 14 residues. Germline lookup yields CDR1 LNHDA and CDR2 SQIVND (reference sequence). Trimming removed 0 bases from V and 1 base from J, with 4 bases in between. CDR3 sequence reads: CASSIDWSNQPQHF. The DNA of the CDR3 is TGTGCCAGTAGTATAGACTGGAGCAATCAGCCCCAGCATTTT. The entire variable domain, with the rest obtained from reference TRBV19 and TRBJ1-5, is as follows: DGGITQSPKYLFRKEGQNVTLSCEQNLNHDAMYWYRQDPGQGLRLIYYSQIVNDFQKGDIAEGYSVSREKKESFPLTVTSAQKNPTAFYLCASSIDWSNQPQHFGDGTRLSIL.

The J gene is TRBJ2-7, the V gene TRBV12-2; the listed D gene, TRBD1, was not tested against the DNA. TRBV12-2 is a recognized pseudogene. This CDR3 is 15 amino acids long. In DNA, the CDR3 is TGTGCAAGTCGCTTAGGACAGGAATACCCCTACGAGCAGTACTTC. Its translation is CASRLGQEYPYEQYF.

The rearrangement joins TRBV18 to TRBJ2-7, with D possibly matching TRBD2 (6 bases). CDR3 length equals 15 residues. Germline V gives CDR1 KGHSH, CDR2 LQKENI. The V and J ends lost 6 bases and 3 bases respectively, with 18 bases between them. This CDR3 is CASSPLGGTDYEQYF. DNA of the CDR3: TGTGCCAGCTCCCCTTTGGGGGGAACGGACTACGAGCAGTACTTC.

The rearrangement links TRBV28 to TRBJ2-3; D gene uncertain. The CDR3 sequence is 15 residues long. The V gene lost 1 base and the J gene lost 1 base, with 9 bases spanning the gap. The V gene's germline CDR1 is MDHEN and CDR2 SYDVKM. DNA for the CDR3: TGTGCCAGCAGTTTATCTCCTTGGGGCACAGATACGCAGTATTTT. It specifies CASSLSPWGTDTQYF.

The chain combines TRBV7-6 with TRBJ1-1, with D tentatively TRBD1 (5 bases). Per germline, CDR1 SGHVS and CDR2 FNYEAQ. This CDR3 is built from 16 residues. Between the trimmed V and J ends, which lost 3 bases and 3 bases, there was a span of 17 bases. The chain's CDR3 is CASSLGTGGQDTEAFF. For the CDR3, the DNA is TGTGCCAGCAGCTTGGGAACAGGCGGCCAGGACACTGAAGCTTTCTTT.

The chain joins TRBV6-1 to TRBJ1-4; no firm D call. The CDR3 extends over 13 amino acids. Per germline, CDR1 MNHNS and CDR2 SASEGT. Trimming took off 2 bases at V and 10 bases at J, with 11 bases between the two ends. The CDR3 spells CASSESQVAKLFF. The CDR3 bases are TGTGCCAGCAGTGAAAGCCAAGTCGCAAAACTGTTTTTT.

The J gene is TRBJ1-4, the V gene TRBV27; TRBD1 matches at 7 bases. The germline gives CDR1 MNHEY, CDR2 SMNVEV (reference sequence). The ends lost 6 bases at V and 5 bases at J; junction bases unmatched: 9. The CDR3 totals 15 residues. DNA of the CDR3: TGTGCCAGCAGGCAGATTCAGGGGGGCAATGAAAAACTGTTTTTT. As protein: CASRQIQGGNEKLFF.

For this clone: Other DNA sequences in the sample encode the same CDR3. The chain has TRBV5-6 and TRBJ2-1; D remains unclear. The germline V gene encodes CDR1 SGHDT and CDR2 YYEEEE. Trimming removed 2 bases at V and 9 bases at J, with 6 bases between. The CDR3 runs 11 residues. The CDR3 protein is CASSFGAEQFF. Here the CDR3 DNA reads TGTGCCAGCAGCTTTGGAGCTGAGCAGTTCTTC. Combining the CDR3 with reference TRBV5-6 and TRBJ2-1 gives the whole variable domain DAGVTQSPTHLIKTRGQQVTLRCSPKSGHDTVSWYQQALGQGPQFIFQYYEEEERQRGNFPDRFSGHQFPNYSSELNVNALLLGDSALYLCASSFGAEQFFGPGTRLTVL.

This clone was detected only once. CDR3 nucleotides: TGTGCCAGCAGTTTTATAGGACAGGAGTACGAGCAGTACTTC. This sequence encodes CASSFIGQEYEQYF. The gene calls are TRBV27 and TRBJ2-7, with 7 bases lining up with TRBD1. Germline CDR1 MNHEY, CDR2 SMNVEV (reference sequence). Trimming took 3 bases from V and 4 from J; bases not matched to a gene: 6. The CDR3 extends over 14 amino acids.

This chain links TRBV19 with TRBJ1-2; TRBD1 is a possible D gene (5 bases). Per germline, CDR1 LNHDA and CDR2 SQIVND (reference sequence). V was shortened by 6 bases and J by 7 bases, with 39 bases between the two germline ends. The CDR3 sequence is 21 residues long. The CDR3 protein is CASRRGASGRTLPSTGGGYTF. CDR3 nucleotides: TGTGCCAGTAGAAGGGGCGCTAGCGGGAGGACTTTACCTTCAACTGGTGGTGGCTACACCTTC.

The genes are TRBV5-1 and TRBJ1-1; TRBD1 agrees at 7 bases. CDR1 and CDR2 from the germline V gene are SGHRS and YFSETQ. The trim removed 0 bases at V and 0 bases at J, leaving 5 bases unmatched. The CDR3 is 16 residues long. In DNA form, the CDR3 reads TGCGCCAGCAGCTTGGAAGGGACAGCTATGAACACTGAAGCTTTCTTT. Protein sequence: CASSLEGTAMNTEAFF.

This sequence joins TRBV7-3 and TRBJ2-7; D remains unclear. V lost 5 bases and J lost 6, with 14 bases in between. The CDR3 is made up of 13 amino acids. Germline values: CDR1 SGHTA, CDR2 FQGTGA. CDR3 sequence: CASSPGPTSEQYF. The CDR3 region has the DNA TGTGCCAGCAGCCCCGGGCCGACAAGCGAGCAGTACTTC.

The chain has TRBV10-2 and TRBJ2-7; no firm D call. V was pared by 4 bases and J by 2 bases, with 9 bases between. The CDR3 is 13 amino acids. CDR1 and CDR2 from the germline V gene are WSHSY and SAAADI. CDR3 loop: CASSGHATYEQYF. CDR3 DNA: TGCGCCAGCAGTGGTCACGCAACCTACGAGCAGTACTTC.

The rearrangement links TRBV19 to TRBJ2-3; D is possibly TRBD2 (6 bases). Trimming pared 4 bases from V and 2 bases from J, leaving 10 bases between. CDR3 length: 14 amino acids. CDR1 and CDR2 from the germline V gene are LNHDA and SQIVND (reference sequence). This chain's CDR3 is CASSSGIPTDTQYF. In DNA form, the CDR3 reads TGTGCCAGTAGTAGCGGGATCCCCACAGATACGCAGTATTTT.

This chain uses TRBV7-9 with TRBJ2-2; no firm D call. Germline assignment: CDR1 SEHNR and CDR2 FQNEAQ (reference sequence). V gave up 4 bases and J gave up 6 bases, with 6 bases separating them. The CDR3 spans 12 residues. The CDR3 region is CASSSNPGELFF. CDR3 sequence (DNA): TGTGCCAGCAGCTCAAACCCCGGGGAGCTGTTTTTT. Filled out from reference TRBV7-9 and TRBJ2-2, the complete variable domain reads DTGVSQNPRHKITKRGQNVTFRCDPISEHNRLYWYRQTLGQGPEFLTYFQNEAQLEKSRLLSDRFSAERPKGSFSTLEIQRTEQGDSAMYLCASSSNPGELFFGEGSRLTVL.

The chain recombines TRBV7-9 with TRBJ1-3; 9 bases line up with TRBD1. This CDR3 spans 14 amino acids. Looked up from germline, CDR1 is SEHNR and CDR2 is FQNEAQ (reference sequence). J was trimmed by 4 bases and V by 5 bases; bases with no gene match: 3. The DNA of the CDR3 is TGTGCCAGCAGCCAAGGGACAGGGGGAAACACCATATATTTT. It is translated as CASSQGTGGNTIYF.

The rearrangement joins TRBV9 to TRBJ2-2; D ambiguous. Trimming removed 4 bases at V and 8 bases at J, with 18 bases between. The germline CDR1 and CDR2 sequences are SGDLS and YYNGEE. The CDR3 has 15 amino acids. This CDR3 is CASSPLVSPTGELFF. The CDR3 DNA sequence: TGTGCCAGCAGCCCCCTAGTATCCCCAACGGGGGAGCTGTTTTTT.

This clone was picked up one time. J is TRBJ1-2 and V is TRBV27; 7 bases line up with TRBD1. The CDR3 runs 15 residues. Germline CDR1 and CDR2: MNHEY and SMNVEV (reference sequence). V shed 5 bases, J shed 6 bases, and the junction held 12 bases outside the gene matches. In DNA, the CDR3 is TGTGCCAGCAGTCCCGACCGGGACAGACGTGATGGCTACACCTTC. It codes for CASSPDRDRRDGYTF.

The chain uses TRBV7-9 and TRBJ2-2, with 7 bases aligning to TRBD2. Germline CDR1 reads SEHNR; CDR2 reads FQNEAQ (reference sequence). V shed 5 bases and J 6 bases; nucleotides not matched to a gene: 9. The CDR3 loop spans 15 amino acids. Written as DNA, the CDR3 is TGTGCCAGCAGCCCGGGGGGAGGTGGTCCCGGGGAGCTGTTTTTT. This encodes CASSPGGGGPGELFF.

This rearrangement joins TRBV7-9 to TRBJ1-1; D unresolved. V dropped 0 bases and J dropped 2 bases, with 7 bases sitting between them. The CDR3 contains 14 residues. CDR1 is SEHNR, CDR2 FQNEAQ, per germline (reference sequence). CDR3 coding DNA: TGTGCCAGCAGCTTAGCCTGGGGAAACACTGAAGCTTTCTTT. It encodes CASSLAWGNTEAFF.

The chain recombines TRBV5-4 with TRBJ2-3; 7 bases agree with TRBD1. Germline V gene lookup returns CDR1 SGHNT and CDR2 YYREEE (reference sequence). CDR3 size: 15 residues. Germline trimming cut 3 bases from V and 7 bases from J; bases unmatched to any gene: 11. In DNA, the CDR3 is TGTGCCAGCAGCTCGCTAAGCCGGGACAGATATACGCAGTATTTT. Amino acid sequence: CASSSLSRDRYTQYF.

V is TRBV6-1 and J is TRBJ1-1; D gene unclear. V lost 6 bases, J lost 0 bases, and 8 bases lay in between. This CDR3 has 13 amino acids. The germline CDR1 and CDR2 sequences are MNHNS and SASEGT. The CDR3 coding sequence is TGTGCCAGCAGCGATATACTGAACACTGAAGCTTTCTTT. Protein product: CASSDILNTEAFF.

The V gene is TRBV7-2, the J gene TRBJ2-3; D is unresolved. The CDR3 has 16 residues. V dropped 3 bases and J dropped 0 bases, with 13 bases sitting between them. The germline gives CDR1 SGHTA, CDR2 FQGNSA. In nucleotides, the CDR3 is TGTGCCAGCAGCTTCCGACGGATCCTTAGCACAGATACGCAGTATTTT. Translation gives CASSFRRILSTDTQYF.